These T cell receptor beta chains were read from a single sample in a study of metastatic and nonmetastatic thyroid tumors. TCRdb re-clonotyped the PCR reads through MiXCR. The sample holds approximately 25,000 clones, around 15% seen once. Source material: blood. The source is a female donor with papillary thyroid cancer or a benign thyroid nodule (not recorded which). Some clones in this sample may be carry-over from other donors' samples. The CDR3 runs from the conserved cysteine through the conserved F or W. D genes are given only for firm matches. Only part of the rows carry a size: once, few, many, or a class if the clone is expanded.

j_gene | d_gene | abundance | v_gene | CDR3aa | CDR3nt
TRBJ1-4 | - | many | TRBV12-3/TRBV12-4 | CASSARPDEKLFF | TGTGCCAGCAGTGCCCGACCGGATGAAAAACTGTTTTTT
TRBJ1-5 | - | many | TRBV3-1 | CASSPTGARAQPQHF | TGTGCCAGCAGCCCCACCGGGGCCCGTGCTCAGCCCCAGCATTTT
TRBJ2-7 | - | few | TRBV13 | CASSLGISYEQYF | TGTGCCAGCAGCTTAGGGATCTCCTACGAGCAGTACTTC
TRBJ2-5 | - | - | TRBV7-3 | CASSLSWKGTQYF | TGTGCCAGCAGCTTATCCTGGAAAGGGACCCAGTACTTC
TRBJ1-2 | - | - | TRBV20-1 | CSARDPGVDYGYTF | TGCAGTGCTAGAGATCCAGGGGTCGACTATGGCTACACCTTC
TRBJ2-7 | - | - | TRBV6-1 | CASSEQRGDEQYF | TGTGCCAGCAGTGAACAGAGGGGGGACGAGCAGTACTTC
TRBJ2-1 | TRBD1 | many | TRBV27 | CASSPLGGQDNNEQFF | TGTGCCAGCAGCCCTCTAGGGGGACAGGATAACAATGAGCAGTTCTTC
TRBJ2-5 | - | many | TRBV18 | CASSRAELETQYF | TGTGCCAGCTCGCGGGCGGAGCTAGAGACCCAGTACTTC
TRBJ1-1 | - | medium-sized | TRBV27 | CASSAGVGGGTEAFF | TGTGCCAGCAGTGCCGGCGTCGGCGGGGGCACTGAAGCTTTCTTT
TRBJ1-5 | - | many | TRBV24-1 | CATSDPGGRPQHF | TGTGCCACCAGTGATCCCGGAGGTAGGCCCCAGCATTTT
TRBJ2-4 | - | many | TRBV6-1 | CASTATLGNIQYF | TGTGCCAGCACTGCAACACTGGGAAACATTCAGTACTTC
TRBJ2-7 | TRBD1 | - | TRBV20-1 | CSARWQGDYEQYF | TGCAGTGCTAGGTGGCAGGGGGACTACGAGCAGTACTTC
TRBJ1-1 | - | - | TRBV27 | CASEVANTEAFF | TGTGCCAGTGAAGTAGCGAACACTGAAGCTTTCTTT
TRBJ1-5 | - | many | TRBV18 | CASSPRDITRLNQPQHF | TGTGCCAGCTCACCGAGGGACATTACAAGGTTGAATCAGCCCCAGCATTTT
TRBJ2-7 | TRBD1 | - | TRBV5-1 | CASSLVGQAYEQYF | TGCGCCAGCAGCTTGGTGGGACAGGCCTACGAGCAGTACTTC
TRBJ2-7 | TRBD2 | few | TRBV6-1 | CASSTLAGGPNEQYF | TGTGCCAGCAGTACACTAGCGGGAGGGCCAAACGAGCAGTACTTC
TRBJ2-2 | - | many | TRBV19 | CASSISLPETGELFF | TGTGCCAGTAGTATAAGTCTCCCGGAAACCGGGGAGCTGTTTTTT
TRBJ2-4 | - | many | TRBV12-3/TRBV12-4 | CASSLLEGNIQYF | TGTGCCAGCAGTCTCCTGGAGGGTAACATTCAGTACTTC
TRBJ1-1 | TRBD1 | many | TRBV28 | CATRQGPYEAFF | TGTGCCACAAGACAGGGACCTTACGAAGCTTTCTTT
TRBJ1-5 | - | many | TRBV12-3/TRBV12-4 | CASILGYCYSNQPQHF | TGTGCCAGCATCTTAGGGTACTGTTATAGCAATCAGCCCCAGCATTTT
TRBJ2-1 | - | many | TRBV28 | CASSLDRARLSLTNEQFF | TGTGCCAGCAGTTTAGATAGGGCAAGACTTTCCCTCACCAATGAGCAGTTCTTC
TRBJ2-4 | - | many | TRBV18 | CASSPGTQTTAKNIQYF | TGTGCCAGCTCACCCGGGACACAAACAACAGCCAAAAACATTCAGTACTTC